Shown below are 16 T cell receptor beta chains from a single sample sequenced in a study of OX40 agonist ivuxolimab in advanced cancers. Assay used: immunoSEQ multiplex PCR; TCRdb lists only in-frame clones, some missing. The sample lists roughly 50,000 clones, roughly 90% seen once, with approximately 10% in the top ten. The specimen comprised CD4+ or CD8+ T cells sorted from blood, sampled in a trial of the OX40 agonist ivuxolimab. These TCRs come from an adult with an advanced solid tumor such as melanoma, head and neck, liver or kidney cancer.

J is TRBJ1-6 and V is TRBV6-5; tentative D call: TRBD1 (6 bases). From germline, CDR1 is MNHEY and CDR2 SVGAGI. V was cut by 0 bases and J by 12 bases, with 15 bases left in between. The CDR3 extends over 15 amino acids. CDR3 coding DNA: TGTGCCAGCAGTTACTCTACAGGGCGACTGGGACCCCTCCACTTT. This codes for CASSYSTGRLGPLHF.

Only one count was recorded for this clone. The genes are TRBV7-3 and TRBJ2-1, with 9 bases aligning to TRBD2. Losses at the gene ends were 0 bases for V and 2 bases for J; bases not matched to a gene: 11. This CDR3 is 19 amino acids long. CDR1 and CDR2 from the germline V gene are SGHTA and FQGTGA. This chain's CDR3 is CASSLTGERLAGTYNEQFF. The DNA for the CDR3 is TGTGCCAGCAGCTTAACGGGGGAGAGGCTAGCGGGAACCTACAATGAGCAGTTCTTC.

V usage is TRBV13 and J usage is TRBJ2-7; D might be TRBD2 (5 bases). V lost 3 bases to trimming and J lost 3 bases, with 12 bases between them. This CDR3 region has 14 residues. Germline CDR1 and CDR2: PRHDT and FYEKMQ (reference sequence). The CDR3, as DNA: TGTGCCAGCAGCTTGCCGGGATCCAACTACGAGCAGTACTTC. It translates to CASSLPGSNYEQYF.

This chain links TRBV4-3 with TRBJ2-7; 11 nucleotides agree with TRBD1. V trimming: 0 bases; J trimming: 6 bases; junction bases outside the gene matches: 4. CDR1 is LGHNA and CDR2 is YSLEER in the germline V gene. The CDR3 is 15 amino acids. The CDR3: CASSQEGQGGSEQYF. DNA of the CDR3: TGCGCCAGCAGCCAAGAGGGACAGGGGGGCTCCGAGCAGTACTTC.

J is TRBJ2-7 and V is TRBV7-3, with a tentative D call TRBD2 (7 bases). V shed 5 bases and J shed 7 bases, with 24 bases lying between them. Per germline, CDR1 SGHTA and CDR2 FQGTGA. The CDR3 has 16 residues. CDR3 sequence (DNA): TGTGCCAGCAGCCCCATGGGGGGGGCGGAACGCGGGGAGCAGTACTTC. This codes for CASSPMGGAERGEQYF.

Concerning this clone itself: Relative to the germline gene, one junction end is altered; a read error may explain this. This same CDR3 is encoded by further DNA sequences in the sample. The J gene is TRBJ1-3, the V gene TRBV10-3; D perhaps matches TRBD1 (5 bases). Germline V lookup: CDR1 ENHRY, CDR2 SYGVKD. The CDR3 runs 16 residues. CDR3 sequence: CAISEGDPSSGNTIYF. Written as DNA, the CDR3 is TGTGCCATCAGTGAAGGGGACCCAAGCTCTGGAAACACCATATACTTT.

The chain employs TRBV9 and TRBJ2-1; 10 nucleotides align to TRBD1. The junction had 5 bases not matched to a gene; V was cut back by 4 bases and J by 4 bases. The CDR3 loop spans 15 amino acids. CDR1 is SGDLS, CDR2 YYNGEE, per germline. This CDR3 is CASSIGTGVYNEQFF. The CDR3 bases are TGTGCCAGCAGCATCGGGACAGGGGTATACAATGAGCAGTTCTTC.

The rearrangement links TRBV15 to TRBJ1-2, with D possibly TRBD1 on 5 matching bases. Germline V CDR1 and CDR2: LNHNV, YYDKDF (reference sequence). V was pared by 8 bases and J by 0 bases, with 16 bases between. The CDR3 is 15 residues long. The CDR3 nucleotides are TGTGCCACCTCAATTGGGGGAGAGTCTAACTATGGCTACACCTTC. It is translated as CATSIGGESNYGYTF.

The chain links TRBV4-1 to TRBJ1-3, with D uncertain. V lost 3 bases to trimming and J lost 0 bases, with 15 bases between them. CDR3 length: 17 amino acids. Per germline, CDR1 MGHRA and CDR2 YSYEKL. The CDR3: CASSHIGRSLSGNTIYF. The CDR3, as DNA: TGCGCCAGCAGCCACATAGGACGCAGTCTCTCTGGAAACACCATATATTTT.

The rearrangement joins TRBV30 to TRBJ1-2; 7 nucleotides match TRBD1. V was clipped by 0 bases and J by 6 bases; unmatched bases: 4. The CDR3 has 13 residues. Germline loops: CDR1 GTSNPN, CDR2 SVGIG (reference sequence). The CDR3 sequence: CAWSVQQGNGYTF. DNA of the CDR3: TGTGCCTGGAGTGTACAACAGGGGAATGGCTACACCTTC. Using reference TRBV30 and TRBJ1-2 for the parts outside the CDR3, the full variable domain is SQTIHQWPATLVQPVGSPLSLECTVEGTSNPNLYWYRQAAGRGLQLLFYSVGIGQISSEVPQNLSASRPQDRQFILSSKKLLLSDSGFYLCAWSVQQGNGYTFGSGTRLTVV.

The rearrangement joins TRBV19 to TRBJ1-1, with unresolved D. Germline lookup yields CDR1 LNHDA and CDR2 SQIVND (reference sequence). The CDR3 length is 14 residues. Trimming left V 5 bases short and J 1 base short, with 11 bases between. CDR3: CASSPSGQNTEAFF. CDR3 bases: TGTGCCAGTAGTCCCTCAGGCCAGAACACTGAAGCTTTCTTT.

In the case of this clone: One end of the junction is discordant with germline, which a read error may explain. V and J are TRBV5-4 and TRBJ1-1; D is undetermined. CDR1 is SGHNT, CDR2 YYREEE, per germline (reference sequence). The CDR3 loop spans 15 amino acids. CDR3 bases: TGTGCCAGAAGCTCCCGGACCCCATCGAACACTGAAGCTTTCTTT. The encoded protein is CARSSRTPSNTEAFF.

V gene TRBV5-4 combines with J gene TRBJ2-3; D may be TRBD2 (5 bases). The germline gives CDR1 SGHNT, CDR2 YYREEE (reference sequence). The germline V and J ends were trimmed by 4 bases and 2 bases, with 11 bases remaining between them. The CDR3 runs to 14 residues. CDR3 in DNA: TGTGCCAGCAGCCGAACCGGGGACACAGATACGCAGTATTTT. Its translation: CASSRTGDTDTQYF.

In its sample, this clone was seen once. V is TRBV4-3 and J is TRBJ1-5, with D hard to call. This CDR3 region has 14 residues. Germline V CDR1 and CDR2: LGHNA, YSLEER. Trimming took 5 bases from V and 3 from J, leaving 11 bases between them. The CDR3 protein is CASSADGLNQPQHF. The CDR3 bases are TGCGCCAGCAGCGCGGACGGGCTCAATCAGCCCCAGCATTTT.

Turning to this clone: The DNA is left out, because the CDR3 cannot be placed on it with certainty; the CDR3 is given as TCRdb lists it. The chain couples TRBV21-1 to TRBJ2-5; the table's D gene call, TRBD2, was not cross checked with the DNA. TRBV21-1 is annotated as a pseudogene. The CDR3 has 21 residues if both end residues are counted. The CDR3 region is CASSKSHVGGGNSGKQETQYF.

The CDR3 protein is CASVHSPDRVYEQYF. CDR3 nucleotides: TGTGCCAGCGTCCATAGCCCGGACAGGGTCTACGAGCAGTACTTC. The chain uses TRBV7-6 and TRBJ2-7, with 8 bases aligning to TRBD1. Trimming at V came to 8 bases and at J to 3 bases, leaving 12 bases not matched to a gene. The CDR3 runs to 15 residues. CDR1 and CDR2 from the germline V gene are SGHVS and FNYEAQ.